This T cell receptor beta chain stems from a study of blood T cell repertoires in COVID-19 (TCRdb year 2020). Study-level background: The collaborator samples originated in the United States, Italy and Spain and spanned the acute and convalescent phases of COVID-19. The prospective study material was composed of cDNA or gDNA derived from T cells, B-cell-depleted T cells, or PBMCs. Deeply sampled blood TCRbeta repertoires from subjects exposed to, actively infected with, or recovered from COVID-19 were included in the dataset. A freely available public database, intended as a resource for researchers studying the immune response to SARS-CoV-2, is where the repertoires were released. Samples were obtained from the ongoing ImmuneRACE study (first 160 participants) and from some 1,200 subjects provided by 6 global collaborators. The sample metadata nearly always contained a de-identified subject ID, COVID-19 status, age in years and sex. HLA class I and class II types, where available, came from metadata supplied by the sample provider rather than from assay-based typing.

General findings and caveats noted by the study authors: The amount of clinical and demographic metadata varied by source and participant and was provided uncurated.

Note on this clone: The antigen it recognizes is unknown. No clone much larger than this one lies a single base away; base qualities are absent. Other DNA sequences within the sample encode an identical CDR3.

Ends trimmed: V by 5 bases, J by 0 bases; bases unmatched to a gene: 4. According to the germline V gene, CDR1 reads SGHAT and CDR2 reads FQNNGV. Taken from cysteine to phenylalanine, the CDR3 has 15 residues. CDR3 DNA is the only sequence kept; it has 45 bases, read in frame from the first base. Whole blood was collected in K2EDTA tubes by collaborating institutions according to the institutions' own protocols. Collaborator samples were shipped for TCRbeta analysis as frozen whole blood, isolated PBMCs, or DNA extracted from either sample type. TCRbeta CDR3 regions were amplified from genomic DNA using the immunoSEQ Assay, a bias-controlled multiplex PCR. In the paper's pipeline: The number of nucleated cells in each sample was estimated from the amplification of reference gene primers within the assay. Sequence reads were collapsed and filtered to measure the absolute abundance of every unique TCRbeta CDR3 rearrangement. Productive Simpson clonality was computed per sample as the square root of Simpson's diversity index over productive rearrangements. TCRdb took this table from immuneACCESS and kept in-frame rearrangements with V and J called. Such tables lack part of the clones; where checked against another copy, unresolved V genes explain under half of the gap, and the rest is unexplained. D and trimming come from the DNA, and the V and J calls and clone size come from that table. This sample lists around 160,000 clones; roughly 80% were detected once. Jointly, the top ten make up approximately 2.7% of the sample.

The chain joins TRBV11-2 to TRBJ2-1; a stretch of 7 junction bases matches TRBD1. The receptor comes from a woman in her forties with active or convalescent COVID-19. What was sequenced was peripheral blood. The DNA sequence is as follows: TGTGCCAGCAGCCCCTCAGGGGGCTCCTACAATGAGCAGTTCTTC. This translates into CASSPSGGSYNEQFF.